This T cell receptor beta chain was captured by sequencing in a study of shared clonotypes between healthy human individuals. Here immunoSEQ multiplex PCR was the method, and the copy in TCRdb shows in-frame clones only, minus some. This table has roughly 1 million clones, 70% to 80% appearing once. Adult Caucasians living in Nashville, Tennessee made up all of the donors. The ends lost 5 bases at V and 2 bases at J; junction bases unmatched: 2. In germline, CDR1 is MNHNS, CDR2 SASEGT. This CDR3 is built from 15 residues. Overall study results and limits: When compared with the clonotypes that were shared by all four sorted-subset donors, the non-shared clonotypes turned out to have lower generation probabilities. Naive CD4 clonotypes were shared across a few donors at around 5.4%.

Of note for this clone: Its target is not known. The identical CDR3 is also encoded by other nucleotide sequences in the sample.

The source of this sequence is a man in his late teens or twenties in good health. Some clones in this sample may be carry-over from other donors' samples. Sequencing was done on a sample of memory CD4+ T cells from PBMCs. Noted subset: CD45RA-negative fraction. The V call is TRBV6-1, the J call TRBJ2-6; 8 bases are shared with TRBD1. In DNA form, the CDR3 reads TGTGCCAGCAGTAAACAGGGGGCTGGGGCCAACGTCCTGACTTTC. It yields the protein CASSKQGAGANVLTF.